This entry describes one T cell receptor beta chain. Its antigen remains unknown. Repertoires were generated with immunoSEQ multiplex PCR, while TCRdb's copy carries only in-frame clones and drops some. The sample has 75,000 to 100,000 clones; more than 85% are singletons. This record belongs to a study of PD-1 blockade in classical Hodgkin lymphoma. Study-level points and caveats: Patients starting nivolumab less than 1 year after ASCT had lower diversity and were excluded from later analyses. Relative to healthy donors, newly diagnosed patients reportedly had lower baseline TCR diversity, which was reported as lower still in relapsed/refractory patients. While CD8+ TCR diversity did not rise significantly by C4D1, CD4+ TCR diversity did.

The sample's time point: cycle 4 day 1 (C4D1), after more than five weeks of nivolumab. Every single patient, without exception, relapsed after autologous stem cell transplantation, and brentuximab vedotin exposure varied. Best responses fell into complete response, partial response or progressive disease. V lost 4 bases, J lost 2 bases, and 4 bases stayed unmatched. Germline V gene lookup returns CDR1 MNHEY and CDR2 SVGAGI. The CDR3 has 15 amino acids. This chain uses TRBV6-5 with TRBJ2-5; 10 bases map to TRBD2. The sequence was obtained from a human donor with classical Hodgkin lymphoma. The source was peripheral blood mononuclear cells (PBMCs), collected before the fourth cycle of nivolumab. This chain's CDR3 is CASSWSGREQETQYF. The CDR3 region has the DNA TGTGCCAGCAGTTGGAGCGGGAGGGAACAAGAGACCCAGTACTTC.